This T cell receptor beta chain was captured by sequencing in a study of cytomegalovirus exposure and HLA in healthy donors. Assay used: immunoSEQ multiplex PCR; TCRdb lists only in-frame clones, some missing. The sample lists 300,000 to 350,000 clones, roughly 90% occurring once. Trimming cost V 0 bases and J 3 bases; bases outside gene matches: 9. This CDR3 comprises 16 residues. Study-wide findings and caveats: In the roughly 130 validation repertoires, a later analysis found that first-cohort TCR clusters tended to co-occur. Confirmation in vitro established that a few CMV-associated chains were specific for CMV antigens. It was reportedly the case that the classifier diagnosed cytomegalovirus status with high specificity and sensitivity.

As for this clone: Antigen: not known.

The rearrangement uses TRBV5-7 and TRBJ2-7; TRBD2 matches at 7 bases. Being an ORF, TRBV5-7 has a function that is uncertain. This clonotype was obtained from a young man in good health and CMV-seronegative. Sequenced input: PBMCs. The DNA for the CDR3 is TGTGCCAGCAGCTTGGCGTGGGAGGGGCGTGACTACGAGCAGTACTTC. As protein: CASSLAWEGRDYEQYF.